The clone carrying this T cell receptor (beta chain) appeared a few times. What it binds is not known. V lost 0 bases and J lost 0, with 9 bases in between. The V gene's germline CDR1 is LGHNA and CDR2 YSLEER. The CDR3 runs 15 residues. This entry comes from a study of glioma-infiltrating T cells after dendritic cell vaccination. Study-wide findings and caveats: Estimated pretreatment TIL content predicted outcome after dendritic cell vaccination.

Sequencing used immunoSEQ multiplex PCR; TCRdb keeps in-frame clones, though not all of them. The sample shows about 76,000 clones, more than 75% of them seen only once. Time point meaning: after dendritic cell vaccination, including at tumor progression/relapse. The sample consisted of blood, taken after dendritic cell vaccination. V is TRBV4-3 and J is TRBJ2-7; D not certain. This TCR was sampled from a human donor with glioblastoma. The CDR3 bases are TGCGCCAGCAGCCAAGAGAAGGCAGGCTCCTACGAGCAGTACTTC. Translated: CASSQEKAGSYEQYF.